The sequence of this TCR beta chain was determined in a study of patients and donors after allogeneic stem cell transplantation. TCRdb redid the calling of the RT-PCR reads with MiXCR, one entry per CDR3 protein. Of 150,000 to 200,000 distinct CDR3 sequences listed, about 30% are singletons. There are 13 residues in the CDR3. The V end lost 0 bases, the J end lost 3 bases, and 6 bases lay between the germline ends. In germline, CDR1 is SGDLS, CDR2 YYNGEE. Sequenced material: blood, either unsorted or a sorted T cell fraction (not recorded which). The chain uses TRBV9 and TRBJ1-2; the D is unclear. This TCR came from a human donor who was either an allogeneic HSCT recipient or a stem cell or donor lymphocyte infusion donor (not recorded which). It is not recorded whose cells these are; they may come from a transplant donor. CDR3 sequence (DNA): TGTGCCAGCAGCGTAGGGGGTGACTATGGCTACACCTTC. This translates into CASSVGGDYGYTF.